Listed here are 8 T cell receptor beta chains from one sample, sequenced in a study of cytomegalovirus exposure and HLA in healthy donors. Primers for the PCR totalled 60 Vbeta and 13 Jbeta. Measured with immunoSEQ multiplex PCR; TCRdb has only the in-frame clones, and not every one. Counted here are 150,000 to 200,000 clones, 87% occurring once; the ten biggest clones make up about 0.24%. Sequenced: PBMCs. Source of these receptors: a girl less than two years old in good health and CMV-seronegative.

The CDR3 loop is CASSADWTLNEKLFF. CDR3 nucleotide sequence: TGTGCCAGCAGTGCGGACTGGACCCTAAATGAAAAACTGTTTTTT. The V and J genes are TRBV6-5 and TRBJ1-4; D is unresolved. CDR1 is MNHEY and CDR2 is SVGAGI in the germline V gene. The V gene lost 5 bases and the J gene lost 5 bases, with 15 bases spanning the gap. The CDR3 consists of 15 residues.

V and J are TRBV7-9 and TRBJ2-3, with D possibly being TRBD2 (5 bases). Trimming took off 1 base at V and 8 bases at J, with 19 bases between the two ends. CDR1 and CDR2 from the germline V gene are SEHNR and FQNEAQ (reference sequence). This CDR3 region has 16 residues. CDR3 region: CASSLDGWLAQGTQYF. Here the CDR3 DNA reads TGTGCCAGCAGCTTAGATGGGTGGCTAGCTCAAGGTACGCAGTATTTT.

This clone has only one observation. This chain joins TRBV2 and TRBJ1-6, with 8 bases that match TRBD1. CDR1 and CDR2 (germline): SNHLY, FYNNEI. J lost 8 bases, V lost 5 bases, and 8 bases had no gene match. The CDR3 has 15 amino acids. In nucleotides, the CDR3 is TGTGCCAGCAGTACGATACAGGGGGGTGATTCACCCCTCCACTTT. Protein sequence: CASSTIQGGDSPLHF.

The chain recombines TRBV12-5 with TRBJ2-2; 11 bases align to TRBD2. Germline V gives CDR1 LGHNT, CDR2 FRNRAP. The CDR3 totals 17 residues. V trimming: 0 bases; J trimming: 3 bases; junction bases outside the gene matches: 3. CDR3 sequence: CASGLVLAGEHTGELFF. DNA of the CDR3: TGTGCTAGTGGTTTGGTACTAGCGGGGGAGCACACCGGGGAGCTGTTTTTT.

J is TRBJ2-1 and V is TRBV9, with 9 bases aligning to TRBD1. Germline V gene sequence: CDR1 SGDLS, CDR2 YYNGEE. V gave up 4 bases and J gave up 10 bases; unmatched junction bases: 6. This CDR3 is 13 amino acids long. CDR3 DNA: TGTGCCAGCAGCTGGGACAGGGAGTTCGAGCAGTTCTTC. This sequence encodes CASSWDREFEQFF. Using reference TRBV9 and TRBJ2-1 for the parts outside the CDR3, the full variable domain is DSGVTQTPKHLITATGQRVTLRCSPRSGDLSVYWYQQSLDQGLQFLIQYYNGEERAKGNILERFSAQQFPDLHSELNLSSLELGDSALYFCASSWDREFEQFFGPGTRLTVL.

Only a few counts were recorded for this clone. This rearrangement joins TRBV7-9 to TRBJ1-1; unclear D gene. This CDR3 is 14 amino acids long. Trimming took off 5 bases at V and 1 base at J, with 11 bases between the two ends. Per germline, CDR1 SEHNR and CDR2 FQNEAQ (reference sequence). The CDR3 DNA sequence: TGTGCCAGCAGCCAAACTTATACGAACACTGAAGCTTTCTTT. This translates into CASSQTYTNTEAFF.

CDR3 nucleotides: TGTGCCACCCGGGAGATGGACAGGGGGAACTACGAGCAGTACTTC. Its translation: CATREMDRGNYEQYF. This chain joins TRBV19 and TRBJ2-7, with 10 bases lining up with TRBD1. CDR1 and CDR2 (germline): LNHDA, SQIVND (reference sequence). The CDR3 runs 15 residues. J lost 3 bases, V lost 10 bases, and 12 bases had no gene match.

With respect to this clone: The junction does not match germline at one end; this may be a read error. This rearrangement joins TRBV2 to TRBJ2-5; 8 bases are shared with TRBD2. The germline V gene encodes CDR1 SNHLY and CDR2 FYNNEI. The length of the CDR3 is 14 residues. The CDR3 spells CASSETSGQEAQYF. The CDR3 bases are TGTGCCAGCAGTGAAACTAGCGGTCAAGAGGCCCAGTACTTC. The full variable domain, with the rest looked up from reference TRBV2 and TRBJ2-5, is EPEVTQTPSHQVTQMGQEVILRCVPISNHLYFYWYRQILGQKVEFLVSFYNNEISEKSEIFDDQFSVERPDGSNFTLKIRSTKLEDSAMYFCASSETSGQEAQYFGPGTRLLVL.